This TCR beta chain was observed in a study of blood T cell repertoires in COVID-19. Across the whole study: Both acute and convalescent COVID-19 samples were obtained from the United States, Italy and Spain. The analysed material was cDNA or gDNA that came from T cells, B-cell-depleted T cells, or PBMCs.

Method: immunoSEQ multiplex PCR; TCRdb's copy keeps in-frame clones and lacks some. The repertoire holds about 80,000 clones, with around 86% as singletons. This CDR3 contains 16 residues. The V gene's germline CDR1 is LNHDA and CDR2 SQIVND (reference sequence). The ends lost 0 bases at V and 7 bases at J; junction bases unmatched: 6. The sequenced material came from peripheral blood. The TCR comes from a human donor in a cohort sampled during active COVID-19. The chain employs TRBV19 and TRBJ1-5; 10 bases fit TRBD1. As DNA, the CDR3 is TGTGCCAGTAGTATAGACTCGACAGGGGGCGGGCAGCCCCAGCATTTT. Amino acids: CASSIDSTGGGQPQHF.